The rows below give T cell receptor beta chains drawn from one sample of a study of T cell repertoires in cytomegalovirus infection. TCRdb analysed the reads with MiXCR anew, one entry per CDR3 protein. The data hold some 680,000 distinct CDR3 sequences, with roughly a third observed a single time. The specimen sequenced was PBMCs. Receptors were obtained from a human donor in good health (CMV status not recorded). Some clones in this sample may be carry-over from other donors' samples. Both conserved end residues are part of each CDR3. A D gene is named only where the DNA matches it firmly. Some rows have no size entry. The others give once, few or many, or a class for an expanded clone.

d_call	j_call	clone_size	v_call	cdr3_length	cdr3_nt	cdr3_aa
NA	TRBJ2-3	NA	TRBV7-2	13	TGTGCCAGCAGCTCGAGTCACCAAGATACGCAGTATTTT	CASSSSHQDTQYF
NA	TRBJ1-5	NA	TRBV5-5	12	TGTGCCAGCAGCTTGGAGATGCAGCCCCAGCATTTT	CASSLEMQPQHF
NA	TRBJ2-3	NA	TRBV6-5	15	TGTGCCAGCAGGTCGGCAAGGGGCGGCACAGATACGCAGTATTTT	CASRSARGGTDTQYF
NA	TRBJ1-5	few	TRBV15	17	TGTGCCACCAGCAGAAATAGACTTCGGGACAGCAATCAGCCCCAGCATTTT	CATSRNRLRDSNQPQHF
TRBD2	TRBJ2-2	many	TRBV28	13	TGTGCCAGCAGTTGGGGGGGTACCGGGGAGCTGTTTTTT	CASSWGGTGELFF
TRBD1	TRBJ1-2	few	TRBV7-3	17	TGTGCCAGCAGCCCTGGGACAGGGGCGAGTGCCCGCTATGGCTACACCTTC	CASSPGTGASARYGYTF
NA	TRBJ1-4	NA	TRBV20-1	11	TGCAGTGCTAGAGTTGAAGAAAAACTGTTTTTT	CSARVEEKLFF
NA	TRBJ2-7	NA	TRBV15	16	TGTGCCACCAGCCGTGAAGCAGGGAGCTCTCCCTACGAGCAGTACTTC	CATSREAGSSPYEQYF
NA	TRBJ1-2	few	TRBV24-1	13	TGTGCCACCAGTGATTCAGGGAGGAACGACTACACCTTC	CATSDSGRNDYTF
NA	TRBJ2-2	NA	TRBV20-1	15	TGCAGTGCTAGAGGGGGGAGTTTCAGCACCGGGGAGCTGTTTTTT	CSARGGSFSTGELFF
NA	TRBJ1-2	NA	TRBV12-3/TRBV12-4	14	TGTGCCAGCAGTTTGGTATCAGGGGCCAAGGGCTACACCTTC	CASSLVSGAKGYTF
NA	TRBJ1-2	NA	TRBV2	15	TGTGCCAGCAGTCCCCGGACCGCCCAGAACTATGGCTACACCTTC	CASSPRTAQNYGYTF
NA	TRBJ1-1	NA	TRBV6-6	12	TGTGCCAGCAGCTACACGGGCACTGAAGCTTTCTTT	CASSYTGTEAFF
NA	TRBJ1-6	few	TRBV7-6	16	TGTGCCAGCAGCTTAGTTCGTGGACAAAATAATTCACCCCTCCACTTT	CASSLVRGQNNSPLHF
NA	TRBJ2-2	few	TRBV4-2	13	TGTGCCAGCAGCCAAGAAGGGGACCGGGAGCTGTTTTTT	CASSQEGDRELFF
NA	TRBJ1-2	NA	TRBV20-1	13	TGCAGTGCTAGCGACGTCCGCAGGATGGGCTACACCTTC	CSASDVRRMGYTF
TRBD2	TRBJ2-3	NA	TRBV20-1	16	TGCAGTGCTAGATGCACCCAGCGGGAGGGCACAGATACGCAGTATTTT	CSARCTQREGTDTQYF
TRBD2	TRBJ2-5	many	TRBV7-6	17	TGTGCCAGCAGCTTAGGGCTGGGTTTAGCGGGAGAAGAGACCCAGTACTTC	CASSLGLGLAGEETQYF
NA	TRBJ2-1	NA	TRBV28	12	TGTGCCAGCAGTTCCCAAGGCCTGGCGGGGTTCTTC	CASSSQGLAGFF
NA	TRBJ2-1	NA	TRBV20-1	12	TGCAGTGCCCTACTGGACTACAATGAGCAGTTCTTC	CSALLDYNEQFF
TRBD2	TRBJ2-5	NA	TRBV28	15	TGTGCCAGCAGGACTAGCGGGGGGGGATGGGAGACCCAGTCCTTC	CASRTSGGGWETQSF
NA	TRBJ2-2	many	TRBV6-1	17	TGTGCCAGCAGCGTCCCCCTCGAGCTGGCGAACACCGGGGAGCTGTTTTTT	CASSVPLELANTGELFF
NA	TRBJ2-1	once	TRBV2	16	TGTGCCAGCAGCCGAAGGCACGGGGAATCCTACAATGAGCAGTTCTTC	CASSRRHGESYNEQFF
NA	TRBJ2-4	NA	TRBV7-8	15	TGTGCCAGCAGTCCTGATGGTGACGGGGTAGGGATTCAGTACTTC	CASSPDGDGVGIQYF
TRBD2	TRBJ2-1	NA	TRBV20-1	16	TGCAGTGCTAGAGATCGTCTAGCGGTTTCCTACAATGAGCAGTTCTTC	CSARDRLAVSYNEQFF
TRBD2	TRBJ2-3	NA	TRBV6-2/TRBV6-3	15	TGTGCCAGCAGTTTTGAAAGCGGGAGAAGTAGTACGCAGTATTTT	CASSFESGRSSTQYF
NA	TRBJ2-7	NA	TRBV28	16	TGTGCCAGCAGTTTTTCCTGGGCAGGCTTGGGGGACGAGCAGTACTTC	CASSFSWAGLGDEQYF
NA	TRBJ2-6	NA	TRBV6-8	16	TGTGCCACCACAGGAGGGCGAAGATCCGGGGCCAACGTCCTGACTTTC	CATTGGRRSGANVLTF
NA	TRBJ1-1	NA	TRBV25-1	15	TGTGCCAGCAGTGAATCCGGGGCTGAGAAGACTGAAGCTTTCTTT	CASSESGAEKTEAFF
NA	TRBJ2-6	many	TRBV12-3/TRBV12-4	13	TGTGCCAGCAGTAGGGCTGGGGCCAACGTCCTGACTTTC	CASSRAGANVLTF
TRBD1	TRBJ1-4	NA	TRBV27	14	TGTGCCAGCAGTACGACAGGGGGCCATGAAAAACTGTTTTTT	CASSTTGGHEKLFF
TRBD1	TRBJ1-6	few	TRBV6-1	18	TGTGCCAGCAGTTTTCGAAGGGACAGGAGGTCGAGAAATTCACCCCTCCACTTT	CASSFRRDRRSRNSPLHF
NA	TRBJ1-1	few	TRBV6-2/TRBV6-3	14	TGTGCCAGCAGTTACTCAAGACAGAACACTGAAGCTTTCTTT	CASSYSRQNTEAFF
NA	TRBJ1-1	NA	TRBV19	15	TGTGCCAGTAGTACCAAAGGCCGGGGCCACCCTCAAGCTTTCTTT	CASSTKGRGHPQAFF
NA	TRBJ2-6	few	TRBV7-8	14	TGTGCCAGCAGCTTATCCAGCTGGGCCAACGTCCTGACTTTC	CASSLSSWANVLTF
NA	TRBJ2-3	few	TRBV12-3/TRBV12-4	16	TGTGCCAGCAGTTTTTTATCCCCACTAGGGCCAGATACGCAGTATTTT	CASSFLSPLGPDTQYF
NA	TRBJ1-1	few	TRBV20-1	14	TGCAGTGCTGGCGGCGGAGGGGTGGACACTGAAGCTTTCTTT	CSAGGGGVDTEAFF
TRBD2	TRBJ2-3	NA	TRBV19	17	TGTGCCAGTAGTATGGGTTGGAGCGGGAGCGGCACAGATACGCAGTATTTT	CASSMGWSGSGTDTQYF
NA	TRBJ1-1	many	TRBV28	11	TGTGCCAGCAGATGGTACACTGAAGCTTTCTTT	CASRWYTEAFF
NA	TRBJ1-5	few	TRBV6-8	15	TGTGCCAGCAGTTACGGGGCCGGGTTAGGTCAGCCCCAGCATTTT	CASSYGAGLGQPQHF
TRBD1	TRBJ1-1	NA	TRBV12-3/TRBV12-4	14	TGTGCCAGCAGACTTTTGGGACAGGACACTGAAGCTTTCTTT	CASRLLGQDTEAFF
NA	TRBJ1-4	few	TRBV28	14	TGTGCCAGCAGTGTACAGGGAGACGGTGAAAAACTGTTTTTT	CASSVQGDGEKLFF
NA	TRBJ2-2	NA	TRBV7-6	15	TGTGACAGCAGCTCCCACCGGGGGAACACCGGGGAGCTGTTTTTT	CDSSSHRGNTGELFF
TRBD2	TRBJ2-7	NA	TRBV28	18	TGTGCCAGCACCAGAACCGGGACTAGCGGGAGACTTTCCTACGAGCAGTACTTC	CASTRTGTSGRLSYEQYF
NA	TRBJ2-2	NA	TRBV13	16	TGTGCCAGCAGCAATCAGGGTGTTCCGAACACCGGGGAGCTGTTTTTT	CASSNQGVPNTGELFF
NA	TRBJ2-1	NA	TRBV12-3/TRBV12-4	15	TGTGCCAGCAGCTTTATCAGGGTTATTTCGAATGAGCAGTTCTTC	CASSFIRVISNEQFF
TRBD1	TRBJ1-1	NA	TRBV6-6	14	TGTGCCAGCAGTGGCCGACAGGGGAGGGCTGAAGCTTTCTTT	CASSGRQGRAEAFF
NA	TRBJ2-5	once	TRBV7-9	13	TGTGCCAGCAGCTTAAGTGCAGTCGTGGCCCAGTACTTC	CASSLSAVVAQYF
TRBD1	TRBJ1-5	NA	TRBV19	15	TGTGCCAGTACCCGACGACAGGGTGGCAATCAGCCCCAGCATTTT	CASTRRQGGNQPQHF
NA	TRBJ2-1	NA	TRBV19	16	TGTGCCAGTAGTATCTCGTCGGCGGGTCCGTACAATGAGCAGTTCTTC	CASSISSAGPYNEQFF
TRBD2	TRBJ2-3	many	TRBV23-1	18	TGCGCCAGCAGTCAACCGACTCTAGCGGGAGGAAGCACAGATACGCAGTATTTT	CASSQPTLAGGSTDTQYF
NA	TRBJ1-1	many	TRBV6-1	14	TGTGCCAGCAGTGAAACGCACGGCAACACTGAAGCTTTCTTT	CASSETHGNTEAFF